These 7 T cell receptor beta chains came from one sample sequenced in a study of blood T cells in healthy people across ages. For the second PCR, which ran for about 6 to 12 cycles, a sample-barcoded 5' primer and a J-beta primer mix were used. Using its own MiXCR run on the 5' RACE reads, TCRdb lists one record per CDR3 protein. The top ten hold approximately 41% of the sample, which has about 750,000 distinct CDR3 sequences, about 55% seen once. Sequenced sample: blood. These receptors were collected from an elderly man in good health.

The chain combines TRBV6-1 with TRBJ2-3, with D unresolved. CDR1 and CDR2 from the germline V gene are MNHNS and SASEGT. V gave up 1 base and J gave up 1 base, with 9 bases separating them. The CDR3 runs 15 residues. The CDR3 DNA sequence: TGTGCCAGCAGTGAAGGACTCTGGGGCACAGATACGCAGTATTTT. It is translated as CASSEGLWGTDTQYF.

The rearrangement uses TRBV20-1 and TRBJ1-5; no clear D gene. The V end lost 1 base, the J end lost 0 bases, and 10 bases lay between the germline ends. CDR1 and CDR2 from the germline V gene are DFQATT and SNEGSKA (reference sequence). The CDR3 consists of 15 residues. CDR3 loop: CSARARGISNQPQHF. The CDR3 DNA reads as TGCAGTGCTAGAGCTCGTGGGATTAGCAATCAGCCCCAGCATTTT.

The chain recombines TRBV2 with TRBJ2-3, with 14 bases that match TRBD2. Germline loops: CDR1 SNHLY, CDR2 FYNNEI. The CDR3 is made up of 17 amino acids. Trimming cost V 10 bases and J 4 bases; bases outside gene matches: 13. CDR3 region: CATIRLAGGPIADTQYF. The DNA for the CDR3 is TGTGCCACTATAAGACTAGCGGGAGGGCCGATCGCAGATACGCAGTATTTT.

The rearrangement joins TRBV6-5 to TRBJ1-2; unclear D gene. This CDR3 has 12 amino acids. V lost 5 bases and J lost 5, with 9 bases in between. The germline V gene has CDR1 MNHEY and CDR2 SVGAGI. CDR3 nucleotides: TGTGCCAGCAGTCAGGACGTTTATGGCTACACCTTC. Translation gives CASSQDVYGYTF.

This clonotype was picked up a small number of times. The CDR3 sequence is CASSLTSGRAVNEQFF. CDR3 DNA sequence: TGTGCCAGCAGTTTGACTAGCGGGAGGGCCGTTAATGAGCAGTTCTTC. This chain joins TRBV12-3 or TRBV12-4 and TRBJ2-1, with 14 positions matching TRBD2. CDR3 size: 16 residues. The J segment lost 7 bases and the V segment lost 3 bases, leaving 5 bases of the junction unmatched.

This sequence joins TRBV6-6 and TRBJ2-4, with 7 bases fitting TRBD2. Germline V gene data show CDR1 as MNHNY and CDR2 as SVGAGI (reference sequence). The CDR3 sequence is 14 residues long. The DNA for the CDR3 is TGTACCACGGCGGGAGAGAAGGCCAAAAACATTCAGTACTTC. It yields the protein CTTAGEKAKNIQYF.

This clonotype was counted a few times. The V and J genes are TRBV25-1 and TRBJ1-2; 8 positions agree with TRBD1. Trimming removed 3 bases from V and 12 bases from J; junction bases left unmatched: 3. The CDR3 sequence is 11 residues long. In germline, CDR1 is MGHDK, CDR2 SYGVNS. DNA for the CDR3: TGTGCCAGCAGTGACGGACAGGGAGACACCTTC. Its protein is CASSDGQGDTF.